Shown below are 13 T cell receptor beta chains from a single sample sequenced in a study of shared clonotypes between healthy human individuals. Only in-frame clones appear in the TCRdb table, and some are missing; sequencing was by immunoSEQ multiplex PCR. The repertoire holds 600,000 to 800,000 clones, with over 60% as singletons. The sample comprised memory CD4+ T cells sorted from blood. The subset here: CD45RA-negative fraction. These receptors all come from a woman between 25 and 40 years old in good health.

V and J are TRBV13 and TRBJ2-1, with TRBD2 matching 12 bases. V was pared by 5 bases and J by 4 bases, with 18 bases of the junction left unmatched. This CDR3 has 20 amino acids. Germline V CDR1 and CDR2: PRHDT, FYEKMQ (reference sequence). CDR3 nucleotides: TGTGCCAGCAGCAAGGCCAAGATGACTAGCGGGAGTTGGGGATACAATGAGCAGTTCTTC. Residues: CASSKAKMTSGSWGYNEQFF.

V usage is TRBV29-1 and J usage is TRBJ2-1, with TRBD2 matching over 8 bases. Trimming at V came to 5 bases and at J to 13 bases, leaving 13 bases not matched to a gene. Germline assignment: CDR1 SQVTM and CDR2 ANQGSEA. The CDR3 is 13 amino acids. The DNA for the CDR3 is TGCAGCGTTATCCCTAATAGCGGGAAAGCACAGTTCTTC. It codes for CSVIPNSGKAQFF.

The J gene is TRBJ2-7, the V gene TRBV5-1; 10 bases line up with TRBD2. This CDR3 spans 15 amino acids. The germline CDR1 and CDR2 sequences are SGHRS and YFSETQ. V gave up 5 bases and J gave up 4 bases; unmatched junction bases: 9. The CDR3 DNA sequence: TGCGCCAGCAGTCCTTCCGGGACTAGCGCATACGAGCAGTACTTC. Residues: CASSPSGTSAYEQYF.

The rearrangement joins TRBV11-2 to TRBJ2-2; D remains unclear. The germline V and J ends were trimmed by 2 bases and 8 bases, with 12 bases remaining between them. Per the germline V gene, CDR1 is SGHAT and CDR2 is FQNNGV. The CDR3 runs to 14 residues. In nucleotides, the CDR3 is TGTGCCAGCAGCTTAATCCGGGCTTGGGGGGAGCTGTTTTTT. Protein sequence: CASSLIRAWGELFF. Supplemented by reference TRBV11-2 and TRBJ2-2, the full variable domain reads EAGVAQSPRYKIIEKRQSVAFWCNPISGHATLYWYQQILGQGPKLLIQFQNNGVVDDSQLPKDRFSAERLKGVDSTLKIQPAKLEDSAVYLCASSLIRAWGELFFGEGSRLTVL.

In its sample, this clone was seen once. V gene TRBV23-1 combines with J gene TRBJ2-5; 14 nucleotides agree with TRBD2. TRBV23-1 is an open reading frame whose function is uncertain. The CDR3 contains 19 residues. Trimming removed 3 bases from V and 5 bases from J; junction bases left unmatched: 14. CDR3 sequence: CASSQPHGTSGSRMETQYF. CDR3 DNA sequence: TGCGCCAGCAGTCAGCCCCACGGGACTAGCGGGAGTAGGATGGAGACCCAGTACTTC.

V usage is TRBV4-1 and J usage is TRBJ1-1, with 7 bases matching TRBD1. V dropped 1 base and J dropped 1; count of bases not matched to a gene: 6. The length of the CDR3 is 16 residues. The germline CDR1 and CDR2 sequences are MGHRA and YSYEKL. The CDR3 protein is CASSQGQGGTNTEAFF. CDR3 sequence (DNA): TGCGCCAGCAGCCAAGGACAGGGTGGGACGAACACTGAAGCTTTCTTT.

This clone has only one observation. The V and J genes are TRBV27 and TRBJ2-2; 9 nucleotides match TRBD1. CDR3 length: 14 residues. CDR1 and CDR2 from the germline V gene are MNHEY and SMNVEV (reference sequence). V dropped 7 bases and J dropped 5; count of bases not matched to a gene: 5. The CDR3 DNA is TGTGCCAGCAACGGACAGGGGTCGACCGGGGAGCTGTTTTTT. This sequence encodes CASNGQGSTGELFF.

This clone showed up just a few times. The chain combines TRBV2 with TRBJ1-1; 7 bases match TRBD1. This CDR3 has 13 amino acids. The germline gives CDR1 SNHLY, CDR2 FYNNEI. Trimming removed 6 bases from V and 4 bases from J; junction bases left unmatched: 5. CDR3 protein: CASSDRVITEAFF. The DNA for the CDR3 is TGTGCCAGCAGCGACAGGGTTATCACTGAAGCTTTCTTT.

The rearrangement uses TRBV7-9 and TRBJ2-7; 12 nucleotides agree with TRBD2. Unmatched junction bases numbered 13, after V lost 3 bases and J lost 4 bases. Germline V gives CDR1 SEHNR, CDR2 FQNEAQ (reference sequence). The CDR3 has 18 amino acids. The CDR3 sequence: CASSFGTSGRRSGYEQYF. The DNA of the CDR3 is TGTGCCAGCAGCTTCGGTACTAGCGGGAGGCGGAGCGGGTACGAGCAGTACTTC.

This CDR3 is CASIASGGMPYEQYF. CDR3 DNA sequence: TGTGCCAGCATCGCTTCCGGAGGGATGCCCTACGAGCAGTACTTC. V gene TRBV11-2 combines with J gene TRBJ2-7, with D perhaps matching TRBD2 (6 bases). This CDR3 comprises 15 residues. V was cut by 7 bases and J by 2 bases, with 18 bases left in between. Germline V lookup: CDR1 SGHAT, CDR2 FQNNGV.

The J gene is TRBJ2-1, the V gene TRBV30; no clear D gene. There are 12 residues in the CDR3. The germline V and J ends were trimmed by 1 base and 7 bases, with 8 bases remaining between them. Germline V lookup: CDR1 GTSNPN, CDR2 SVGIG (reference sequence). The CDR3: CAWSAPWNEQFF. CDR3 bases: TGTGCCTGGAGTGCCCCCTGGAATGAGCAGTTCTTC.

The sample holds a few counts of this clone. This chain connects TRBV11-2 to TRBJ2-2; 7 nucleotides align to TRBD2. Germline V gene sequence: CDR1 SGHAT, CDR2 FQNNGV. This CDR3 contains 17 residues. V trimming: 3 bases; J trimming: 8 bases; junction bases outside the gene matches: 15. CDR3 DNA sequence: TGTGCCAGCAGCTTGGGTTTACGGGAGGTTAAAGAGGGGGAGCTGTTTTTT. It is translated as CASSLGLREVKEGELFF.

The V and J genes are TRBV6-1 and TRBJ1-5; D not certain. This CDR3 comprises 14 residues. The V gene lost 8 bases and the J gene lost 2 bases, with 13 bases spanning the gap. Germline CDR1 is MNHNS and CDR2 is SASEGT. CDR3 sequence: CASLRDPGNQPQHF. For the CDR3, the DNA is TGTGCCAGCCTCCGGGATCCGGGCAATCAGCCCCAGCATTTT.